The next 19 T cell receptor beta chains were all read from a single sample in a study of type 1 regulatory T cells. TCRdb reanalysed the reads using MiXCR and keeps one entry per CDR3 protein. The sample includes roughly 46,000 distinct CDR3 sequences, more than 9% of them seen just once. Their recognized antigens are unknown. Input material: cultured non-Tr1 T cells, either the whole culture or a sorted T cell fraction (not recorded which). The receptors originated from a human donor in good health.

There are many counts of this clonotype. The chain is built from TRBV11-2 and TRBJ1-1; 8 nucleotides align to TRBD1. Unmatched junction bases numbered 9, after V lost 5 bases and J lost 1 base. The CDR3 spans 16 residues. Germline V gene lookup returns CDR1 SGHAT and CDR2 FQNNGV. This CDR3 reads CASSTRTGLANTEAFF. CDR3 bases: TGTGCCAGCAGCACCCGGACAGGGCTTGCGAACACTGAAGCTTTCTTT.

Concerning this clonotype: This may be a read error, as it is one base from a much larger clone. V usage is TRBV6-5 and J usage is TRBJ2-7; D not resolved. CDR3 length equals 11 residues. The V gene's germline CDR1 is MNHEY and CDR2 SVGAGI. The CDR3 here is CASRDRYEQCF. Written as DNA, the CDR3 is TGTGCCAGCAGAGATCGATACGAGCAGTGCTTC.

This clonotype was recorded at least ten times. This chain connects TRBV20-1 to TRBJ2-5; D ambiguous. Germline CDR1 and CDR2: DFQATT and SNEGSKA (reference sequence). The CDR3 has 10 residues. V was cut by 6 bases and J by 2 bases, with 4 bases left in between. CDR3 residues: CSAVQETQYF. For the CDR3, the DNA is TGCAGTGCGGTTCAAGAGACCCAGTACTTC.

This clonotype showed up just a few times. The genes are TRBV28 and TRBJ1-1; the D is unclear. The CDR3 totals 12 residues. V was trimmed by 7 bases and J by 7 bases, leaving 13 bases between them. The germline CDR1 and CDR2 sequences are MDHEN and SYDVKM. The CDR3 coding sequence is TGTGCCAGCATGTCCTTCCTCGGTGAAGCTTTCTTT. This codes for CASMSFLGEAFF.

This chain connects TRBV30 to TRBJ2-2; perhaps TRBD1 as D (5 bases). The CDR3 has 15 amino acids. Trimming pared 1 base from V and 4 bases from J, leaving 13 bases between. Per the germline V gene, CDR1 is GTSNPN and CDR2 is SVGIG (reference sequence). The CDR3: CAWSGKGIGTGELFF. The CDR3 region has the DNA TGTGCCTGGAGTGGTAAGGGGATAGGCACCGGGGAGCTGTTTTTT.

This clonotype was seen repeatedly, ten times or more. The CDR3 DNA sequence: TGCAGCGTTGGGCCTCCGAAAATATACGAGCAGTACTTC. The encoded protein is CSVGPPKIYEQYF. V is TRBV29-1 and J is TRBJ2-7; D is undetermined. There are 13 residues in the CDR3. From germline, CDR1 is SQVTM and CDR2 ANQGSEA. The germline V and J ends were trimmed by 4 bases and 4 bases, with 14 bases remaining between them.

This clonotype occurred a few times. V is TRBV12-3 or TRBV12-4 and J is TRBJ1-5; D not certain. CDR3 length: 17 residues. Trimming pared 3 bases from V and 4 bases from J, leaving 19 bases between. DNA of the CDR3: TGTGCCAGCAGTTTTACCGGGAAAAGGGTTGCGAATCAGCCCCAGCATTTT. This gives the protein CASSFTGKRVANQPQHF.

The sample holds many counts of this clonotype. The CDR3 spells CASSLGLAGVGEQYF. The CDR3 nucleotides read TGCGCCAGCAGCTTGGGACTAGCGGGAGTAGGGGAGCAGTACTTC. The genes are TRBV5-1 and TRBJ2-7, with TRBD2 identical over 12 bases. CDR1 and CDR2 (germline): SGHRS, YFSETQ. Trimming cost V 0 bases and J 7 bases; bases outside gene matches: 5. There are 15 residues in the CDR3. Full variable domain (remainder filled in from reference TRBV5-1 and TRBJ2-7): KAGVTQTPRYLIKTRGQQVTLSCSPISGHRSVSWYQQTPGQGLQFLFEYFSETQRNKGNFPGRFSGRQFSNSRSEMNVSTLELGDSALYLCASSLGLAGVGEQYFGPGTRLTVT.

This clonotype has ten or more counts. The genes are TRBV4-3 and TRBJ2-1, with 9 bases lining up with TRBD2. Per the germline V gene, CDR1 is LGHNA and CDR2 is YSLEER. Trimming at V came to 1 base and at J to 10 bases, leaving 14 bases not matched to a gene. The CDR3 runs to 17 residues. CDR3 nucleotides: TGCGCCAGCAGCCAAGGTTCGAGACTAGCGGAATGGGGCGAGCAGTTCTTC. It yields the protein CASSQGSRLAEWGEQFF.

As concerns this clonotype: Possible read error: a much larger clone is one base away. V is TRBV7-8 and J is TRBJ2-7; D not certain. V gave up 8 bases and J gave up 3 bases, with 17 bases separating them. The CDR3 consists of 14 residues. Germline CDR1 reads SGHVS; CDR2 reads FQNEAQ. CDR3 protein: CASGSDGRFYEQYF. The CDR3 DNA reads TGTGCCAGCGGCTCCGACGGAAGATTCTACGAGCAGTACTTC. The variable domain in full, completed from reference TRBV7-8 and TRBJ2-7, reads GAGVSQSPRYKVAKRGQDVALRCDPISGHVSLFWYQQALGQGPEFLTYFQNEAQLDKSGLPSDRFFAERPEGSVSTLKIQRTQQEDSAVYLCASGSDGRFYEQYFGPGTRLTVT.

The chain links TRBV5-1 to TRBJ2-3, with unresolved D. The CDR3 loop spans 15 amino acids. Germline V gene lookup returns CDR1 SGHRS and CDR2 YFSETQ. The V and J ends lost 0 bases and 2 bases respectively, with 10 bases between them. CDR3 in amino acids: CASSLGGPFTDTQYF. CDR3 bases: TGCGCCAGCAGCTTGGGTGGCCCCTTCACAGATACGCAGTATTTT. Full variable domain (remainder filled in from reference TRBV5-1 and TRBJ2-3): KAGVTQTPRYLIKTRGQQVTLSCSPISGHRSVSWYQQTPGQGLQFLFEYFSETQRNKGNFPGRFSGRQFSNSRSEMNVSTLELGDSALYLCASSLGGPFTDTQYFGPGTRLTVL.

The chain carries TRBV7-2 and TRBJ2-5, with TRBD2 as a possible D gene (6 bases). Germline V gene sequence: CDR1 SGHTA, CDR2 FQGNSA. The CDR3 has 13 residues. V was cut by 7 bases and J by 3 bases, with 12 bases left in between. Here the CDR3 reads CASTSGTEETQYF. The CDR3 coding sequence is TGTGCCAGCACATCCGGGACTGAAGAGACCCAGTACTTC.

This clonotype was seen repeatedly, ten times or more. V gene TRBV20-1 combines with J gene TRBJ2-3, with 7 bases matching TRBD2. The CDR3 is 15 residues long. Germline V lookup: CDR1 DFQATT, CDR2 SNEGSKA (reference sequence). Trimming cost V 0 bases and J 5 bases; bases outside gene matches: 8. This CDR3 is CSARDPAGVKDTQYF. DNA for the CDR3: TGCAGTGCTAGAGATCCGGCGGGGGTGAAAGATACGCAGTATTTT.

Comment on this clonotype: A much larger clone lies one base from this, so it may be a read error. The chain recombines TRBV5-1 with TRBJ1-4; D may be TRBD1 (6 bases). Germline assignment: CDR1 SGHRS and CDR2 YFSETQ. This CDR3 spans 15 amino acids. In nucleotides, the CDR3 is TGCGCCAGCAGCTCAGTTGGGGGCAGTAATGAAAAACTGCTTTTT. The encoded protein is CASSSVGGSNEKLLF.

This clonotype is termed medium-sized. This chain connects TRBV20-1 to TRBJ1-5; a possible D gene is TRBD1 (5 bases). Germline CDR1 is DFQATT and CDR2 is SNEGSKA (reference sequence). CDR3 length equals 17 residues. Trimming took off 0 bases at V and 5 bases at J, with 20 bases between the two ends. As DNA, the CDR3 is TGCAGTGCTAGAGATTCTCTCAGGGCAGGGATGGATCAGCCCCAGCATTTT. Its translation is CSARDSLRAGMDQPQHF.

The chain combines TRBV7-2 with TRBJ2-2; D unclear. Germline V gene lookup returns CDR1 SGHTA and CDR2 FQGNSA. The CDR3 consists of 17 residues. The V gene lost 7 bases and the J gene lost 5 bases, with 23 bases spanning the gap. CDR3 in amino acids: CASTPFRALLRTGELFF. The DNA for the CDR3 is TGTGCCAGCACCCCCTTTCGGGCGCTCCTGAGGACCGGGGAGCTGTTTTTT.

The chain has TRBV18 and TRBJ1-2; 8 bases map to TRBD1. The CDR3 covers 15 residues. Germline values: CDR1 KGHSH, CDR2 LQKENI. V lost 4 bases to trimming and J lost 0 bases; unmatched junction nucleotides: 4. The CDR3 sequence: CASSRGQGTNYGYTF. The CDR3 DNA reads TGTGCCAGCTCACGCGGACAGGGAACTAACTATGGCTACACCTTC.

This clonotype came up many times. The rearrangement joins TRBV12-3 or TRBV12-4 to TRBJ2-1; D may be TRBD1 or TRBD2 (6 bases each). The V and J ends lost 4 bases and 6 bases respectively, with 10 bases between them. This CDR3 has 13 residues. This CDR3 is CASSWGASNEQFF. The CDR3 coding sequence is TGTGCCAGCAGTTGGGGGGCTTCCAATGAGCAGTTCTTC.

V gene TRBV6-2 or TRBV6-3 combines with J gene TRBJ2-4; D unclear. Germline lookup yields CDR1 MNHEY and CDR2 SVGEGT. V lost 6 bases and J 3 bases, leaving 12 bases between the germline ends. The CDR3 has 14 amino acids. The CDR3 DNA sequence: TGTGCCAGCAGAAAGACGGCCTTCAAAAACATTCAGTACTTC. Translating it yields CASRKTAFKNIQYF.